The clone carrying this T cell receptor (beta chain) was seen once. With 60 Vbeta and 13 Jbeta primers, the PCR was carried out. Produced via immunoSEQ multiplex PCR; TCRdb's table is partial and in-frame only. Of 250,000 or so clones in the sample, around 81% are singletons; the top ten hold 8%. The sample is drawn from a study of cytomegalovirus exposure and HLA in healthy donors. The germline gives CDR1 MGHRA, CDR2 YSYEKL. V was shortened by 2 bases and J by 5 bases, with 16 bases between the two germline ends. CDR3 size: 15 residues. The TCR sequence derives from a woman aged 55-75 years in good health and CMV-seropositive. Sequencing was carried out using PBMCs. The rearrangement links TRBV4-1 to TRBJ2-7, with a weak D call TRBD1 (6 bases). The CDR3 protein is CASSQRGSKGDEQYF. As DNA, the CDR3 is TGCGCCAGCAGCCAAAGGGGGTCTAAGGGGGACGAGCAGTACTTC.